This paragraph covers one TCR beta chain sequence. Its specificity is not known. Some clones are missing from TCRdb's copy, which holds only in-frame ones; the method was immunoSEQ multiplex PCR. Among some 100,000 clones, around 75% were seen once, and the ten largest hold approximately 5.5%. The entry originates in a study of radiotherapy plus CTLA-4 blockade in lung cancer. Study information: Objective responses emerged in 18% of patients, and roughly 32% attained disease control. Regarding the study as a whole: Some TCR clones had been derived from tumors. These clones expanded in peripheral blood after radiotherapy plus ipilimumab.

The V gene lost 3 bases and the J gene lost 2 bases, with 7 bases spanning the gap. Germline V gene data show CDR1 as SGHVS and CDR2 as FQNEAQ. The CDR3 length is 14 residues. This TCR was recovered from a human donor with non-small cell lung cancer who had a partial response to radiotherapy plus ipilimumab. The sequencing used peripheral blood, collected from a patient treated with radiotherapy plus ipilimumab. The chain recombines TRBV7-8 with TRBJ2-2; D is undetermined. As DNA, the CDR3 is TGTGCCAGCAGCTTCCAGGAAAACACCGGGGAGCTGTTTTTT. Translating it yields CASSFQENTGELFF.